This TCR beta chain is from a study of T cell repertoires in cytomegalovirus infection. Study-wide background: Shared public TCR beta signatures pointed to both CMV infection and a matching HLA type. Study outcomes and limitations: Carriers of CMV plus the relevant HLA were identified by cumulative public TCR beta family frequency. Dominating the ex vivo response were HLA-C-restricted CMV-specific TCR beta clonotypes.

Germline V gives CDR1 MNHEY, CDR2 SVGEGT. The V and J ends lost 6 bases and 7 bases respectively, with 18 bases between them. This CDR3 region has 14 residues. One entry per CDR3 protein, called by TCRdb with MiXCR from the reads. The sample carries hundreds of thousands of distinct CDR3 sequences, 20% to 30% recorded once. This clonotype was recorded a few times. The antigen is not known. The chain combines TRBV6-2 or TRBV6-3 with TRBJ1-2, with a tentative D call TRBD1 (5 bases). The sequence came from a human donor in good health (CMV status not recorded). Some clones in this sample may be carry-over from other donors' samples. Sequencing was done on a sample of CD8+ T cells from PBMCs. The CDR3 is CASSYTPWGTGYTF. CDR3 nucleotides: TGTGCCAGCAGCTACACCCCGTGGGGGACTGGCTACACCTTC.